The 25 T cell receptor beta chains below were found in one sample sequenced in a study of post-analysis software for immune sequencing data. Findings and limits, study-wide: Roughly five TRBV segments were more frequent in patients than controls; TRBV5-6, TRBV5-1 and TRBV20-1 belonged to this group.

Unique molecular identifiers were built into the TCR beta cDNA libraries. TCRdb passed the PCR reads through MiXCR, listing each CDR3 protein once. The data show fewer than 600,000 distinct CDR3 sequences, approximately 45% seen once. Their antigens are not known. The sample comprised blood. Receptor source: a girl under 18 with multiple sclerosis.

As regards this clonotype: One junction end disagrees with the germline gene, perhaps due to a read error. The chain carries TRBV2 and TRBJ1-5; D not certain. Per germline, CDR1 SNHLY and CDR2 FYNNEI. This CDR3 region has 13 residues. The CDR3 protein is CASSESWDQPLHF. The CDR3 DNA reads TGTGCCAGCAGTGAGTCGTGGGATCAGCCCCTGCATTTT.

This rearrangement joins TRBV6-6 to TRBJ2-5; 9 bases fit TRBD1. After removal of 4 bases from V and 6 bases from J, the junction contained 6 bases not matched to a gene. The germline V gene encodes CDR1 MNHNY and CDR2 SVGAGI (reference sequence). This CDR3 has 14 residues. Written as DNA, the CDR3 is TGTGCCAGCAGTTTACAGGGGGCTGGTCAGACCCAGTACTTC. This translates into CASSLQGAGQTQYF.

CDR3 sequence: CASSLVIHGLAGVGYEQYF. CDR3 coding DNA: TGTGCCAGCAGCTTAGTGATCCATGGACTAGCGGGAGTTGGTTACGAGCAGTACTTC. This sequence joins TRBV7-8 and TRBJ2-4, with 13 bases matching TRBD2. Near its end, the DNA agrees better with TRBJ2-7, so the J call may be wrong. There are 19 residues in the CDR3. Germline CDR1 and CDR2: SGHVS and FQNEAQ.

This clonotype is a singleton in its sample. The rearrangement links TRBV7-9 to TRBJ1-5; 7 bases agree with TRBD1. With V trimmed by 6 bases and J by 5 bases, 7 bases remained unmatched. This CDR3 has 14 residues. Germline loops: CDR1 SEHNR, CDR2 FQNEAQ (reference sequence). DNA for the CDR3: TGTGCCAGCAGTCAGTATACAGGGGATCAGCCCCAGCATTTT. As protein: CASSQYTGDQPQHF.

This clonotype was recorded a few times. J is TRBJ2-7 and V is TRBV29-1; D is possibly TRBD2 (5 bases). Germline CDR1 reads SQVTM; CDR2 reads ANQGSEA. There are 13 residues in the CDR3. Deletions cut 4 bases from V and 0 bases from J, with 10 bases between. DNA of the CDR3: TGCAGCGTTGGGGAGATAAGCTCCTACGAGCAGTACTTC. This translates into CSVGEISSYEQYF.

The V call is TRBV28, the J call TRBJ1-1; TRBD1 matches at 7 bases. J was trimmed by 12 bases and V by 1 base; bases with no gene match: 8. The CDR3 extends over 13 amino acids. Per the germline V gene, CDR1 is MDHEN and CDR2 is SYDVKM. The CDR3 DNA reads TGTGCCAGCAGTTTATCAGACAGGGTGGTATCTTTCTTT. Translating gives CASSLSDRVVSFF.

This chain connects TRBV7-9 to TRBJ2-7, with 10 positions matching TRBD1. This CDR3 region has 14 residues. J was trimmed by 6 bases and V by 4 bases; bases with no gene match: 6. Germline V gene lookup returns CDR1 SEHNR and CDR2 FQNEAQ (reference sequence). This chain's CDR3 is CASSSWDRGGEQYF. The CDR3 DNA reads as TGTGCCAGCAGCTCGTGGGACAGGGGTGGCGAGCAGTACTTC.

This clonotype was counted between two and nine times. This chain connects TRBV4-1 to TRBJ1-5; 10 bases agree with TRBD1. The CDR3 runs 15 residues. The ends lost 4 bases at V and 4 bases at J; junction bases unmatched: 4. Germline loops: CDR1 MGHRA, CDR2 YSYEKL. CDR3 region: CASSPPGQGNQPQHF. The CDR3 region has the DNA TGCGCCAGCAGCCCCCCGGGACAGGGGAATCAGCCCCAGCATTTT.

This chain connects TRBV6-4 to TRBJ2-3; the D is unclear. Trimming left V 0 bases short and J 6 bases short, with 13 bases between. The CDR3 loop spans 15 amino acids. CDR1 MRHNA and CDR2 SNTAGT come from the germline V gene. CDR3 amino acids: CASSDSLDSFDTQYF. The CDR3 bases are TGTGCCAGCAGTGACTCGCTTGACTCTTTCGATACGCAGTATTTT.

In regard to this clonotype: Mismatch with germline at one junction end may stem from a read error. The rearrangement links TRBV6-1 to TRBJ2-7, with TRBD1 identical over 9 bases. This CDR3 spans 17 amino acids. CDR1 is MNHNS, CDR2 SASEGT, per germline. CDR3 bases: TGTGTCAGCAGTGAAGCTCTAGCCGGGACAGGGAGGAACGAGCAGTACTTC. Translating it yields CVSSEALAGTGRNEQYF.

This clonotype has only one observation. This chain uses TRBV6-2 or TRBV6-3 with TRBJ2-5, with TRBD1 identical over 7 bases. Per the germline V gene, CDR1 is MNHEY and CDR2 is SVGEGT. This CDR3 comprises 15 residues. V shed 6 bases, J shed 0 bases, and the junction held 7 bases outside the gene matches. The CDR3 spells CASRDYRGNQETQYF. Here the CDR3 DNA reads TGTGCCAGCAGGGATTACAGGGGAAACCAAGAGACCCAGTACTTC.

This clonotype showed up just once. The V and J genes are TRBV28 and TRBJ2-1; 12 bases are a match to TRBD2. CDR3 length: 18 amino acids. Germline V gene sequence: CDR1 MDHEN, CDR2 SYDVKM. J was trimmed by 8 bases and V by 6 bases; bases with no gene match: 17. The CDR3 sequence: CASSLLLAGGPERDEQFF. DNA for the CDR3: TGTGCCAGCAGCCTACTCCTAGCGGGAGGGCCAGAGAGGGATGAGCAGTTCTTC.

This chain links TRBV15 with TRBJ2-4; 7 bases match TRBD2. TRBJ2-7 explains the end of the DNA better; the J call may be wrong. CDR1 and CDR2 from the germline V gene are LNHNV and YYDKDF (reference sequence). The CDR3 contains 15 residues. In nucleotides, the CDR3 is TGTGCCACCAGCAGAGATCGCCGGGAGGACGTCGAGCAGTACTTC. It codes for CATSRDRREDVEQYF.

This clonotype was detected a few times. V and J are TRBV7-9 and TRBJ2-3; maybe TRBD1 (5 bases). In germline, CDR1 is SEHNR, CDR2 FQNEAQ (reference sequence). The V gene lost 4 bases and the J gene lost 6 bases, with 11 bases spanning the gap. The CDR3 is 13 amino acids. This CDR3 is CASSSQGVDTQYF. The DNA for the CDR3 is TGTGCCAGCAGCTCCCAGGGTGTCGATACGCAGTATTTT.

This clonotype appeared a few times. The J gene is TRBJ2-7, the V gene TRBV7-2; 8 bases match TRBD2. The germline V gene encodes CDR1 SGHTA and CDR2 FQGNSA. Unmatched junction bases numbered 5, after V lost 1 base and J lost 3 bases. This CDR3 has 15 amino acids. The CDR3 sequence is CASSLDGGRFYEQYF. CDR3 nucleotide sequence: TGTGCCAGCAGCTTAGACGGCGGGAGGTTCTACGAGCAGTACTTC. Drawing the rest from reference TRBV7-2 and TRBJ2-7, the complete variable domain is GAGVSQSPSNKVTEKGKDVELRCDPISGHTALYWYRQSLGQGLEFLIYFQGNSAPDKSGLPSDRFSAERTGGSVSTLTIQRTQQEDSAVYLCASSLDGGRFYEQYFGPGTRLTVT.

V gene TRBV20-1 combines with J gene TRBJ2-1, with D perhaps TRBD1 (6 bases). Germline V lookup: CDR1 DFQATT, CDR2 SNEGSKA (reference sequence). Between the trimmed V and J ends, which lost 2 bases and 6 bases, there was a span of 8 bases. This CDR3 spans 12 amino acids. CDR3 loop: CSARQGSNEQFF. The CDR3 coding sequence is TGCAGTGCTAGACAGGGGTCCAATGAGCAGTTCTTC.

This clonotype was observed once. The rearrangement links TRBV13 to TRBJ2-7; 13 nucleotides line up with TRBD2. CDR1 and CDR2 (germline): PRHDT, FYEKMQ (reference sequence). The V segment lost 2 bases and the J segment 2 bases; nucleotides outside the gene matches: 6. CDR3 length: 17 amino acids. CDR3 in DNA: TGTGCCAGCAGCTTAATGACTAGCGGGGGGAAAACCTACGAGCAGTACTTC. Translating gives CASSLMTSGGKTYEQYF.

The V call is TRBV20-1, the J call TRBJ2-1; 12 positions match TRBD2. V gave up 0 bases and J gave up 8 bases; unmatched junction bases: 5. The length of the CDR3 is 15 residues. Germline-derived CDR1 and CDR2 are DFQATT and SNEGSKA (reference sequence). CDR3 nucleotides: TGCAGTGCTAGAGATGGACTAGCGGGATCTTATGAGCAGTTCTTC. It encodes CSARDGLAGSYEQFF.

The chain links TRBV28 to TRBJ2-5, with D tentatively TRBD2 (5 bases). V shed 3 bases and J shed 11 bases, with 22 bases lying between them. The V gene's germline CDR1 is MDHEN and CDR2 SYDVKM. This CDR3 has 15 residues. The CDR3 DNA sequence: TGTGCCAGCAGTTTCGGAGAGGGTTATCGGATTGAGCAGTACTTC. Translation: CASSFGEGYRIEQYF. The whole variable domain, remainder taken from reference TRBV28 and TRBJ2-5, is DVKVTQSSRYLVKRTGEKVFLECVQDMDHENMFWYRQDPGLGLRLIYFSYDVKMKEKGDIPEGYSVSREKKERFSLILESASTNQTSMYLCASSFGEGYRIEQYFGPGTRLLVL.

Only a few counts were recorded for this clonotype. The CDR3 is CASSPSTGSKNIQYF. The CDR3 DNA sequence: TGTGCCAGCAGCCCGTCTACAGGATCCAAAAACATTCAGTACTTC. The chain links TRBV2 to TRBJ2-4, with D possibly TRBD1 on 5 matching bases. CDR1 and CDR2 from the germline V gene are SNHLY and FYNNEI. V lost 6 bases, J lost 2 bases, and 14 bases lay in between. The CDR3 spans 15 residues. The variable domain in full, completed from reference TRBV2 and TRBJ2-4, reads EPEVTQTPSHQVTQMGQEVILRCVPISNHLYFYWYRQILGQKVEFLVSFYNNEISEKSEIFDDQFSVERPDGSNFTLKIRSTKLEDSAMYFCASSPSTGSKNIQYFGAGTRLSVL.

The chain is built from TRBV6-1 and TRBJ1-5; D uncertain. CDR3 length: 15 amino acids. Trimming shortened V by 5 bases and J by 0 bases, and 11 bases separated the two germline ends. Germline CDR1 reads MNHNS; CDR2 reads SASEGT. The CDR3 coding sequence is TGTGCCAGCAGTAGAAATAATCTTAGCAATCAGCCCCAGCATTTT. Its protein product is CASSRNNLSNQPQHF.

In this sample, this clonotype turned up once. This chain links TRBV5-1 with TRBJ2-6; maybe TRBD1 (6 bases). Germline V gene sequence: CDR1 SGHRS, CDR2 YFSETQ. This CDR3 spans 15 amino acids. Between the trimmed V and J ends, which lost 4 bases and 2 bases, there was a span of 10 bases. Written as DNA, the CDR3 is TGCGCCAGCAGCGAGAACAGGGCTGGGGCCAACGTCCTGACTTTC. Protein sequence: CASSENRAGANVLTF.

The V gene is TRBV12-3 or TRBV12-4, the J gene TRBJ2-1, with a tentative D call TRBD1 (5 bases). The CDR3 is 17 amino acids. The V gene lost 3 bases and the J gene lost 2 bases, with 17 bases spanning the gap. CDR3 in amino acids: CASSLNFPRGTYNEQFF. The CDR3 DNA reads TGTGCCAGCAGTTTGAACTTTCCTAGGGGAACCTACAATGAGCAGTTCTTC.

Notes on this clonotype: With a much larger clone just one base away, this may be a read error. J is TRBJ2-3 and V is TRBV10-3; D not resolved. This CDR3 has 10 residues. Germline loops: CDR1 ENHRY, CDR2 SYGVKD. V lost 10 bases to trimming and J lost 1 base, with 3 bases between them. CDR3 residues: CARGTDTQYF. CDR3 DNA: TGTGCCAGGGGCACAGATACGCAGTATTTT.

This clonotype was seen just once. This chain connects TRBV7-6 to TRBJ2-3; 8 positions match TRBD2. Germline V gene data show CDR1 as SGHVS and CDR2 as FNYEAQ. Trimming took 5 bases from V and 2 from J; bases not matched to a gene: 9. This CDR3 spans 16 amino acids. The CDR3 loop is CASSRIAGSPTDTQYF. The CDR3, as DNA: TGTGCCAGCAGCCGAATAGCGGGATCCCCCACAGATACGCAGTATTTT.